This TCR beta chain was captured in a study of T cell responses to AZD1222 COVID-19 vaccine. A single count supports this clone. The length of the CDR3 is 16 residues. The J segment lost 4 bases and the V segment lost 5 bases, leaving 11 bases of the junction unmatched. From germline, CDR1 is MDHEN and CDR2 SYDVKM. Profiled with immunoSEQ multiplex PCR; TCRdb holds only in-frame clones, not every one. The sample shows tens of thousands of clones, approximately 91% of them seen only once. The source material was peripheral blood, sampled on day 0 of AZD1222 vaccination. The clonotype comes from an adult in good health. The chain is built from TRBV28 and TRBJ2-7, with 10 bases aligning to TRBD1. CDR3 sequence reads: CASSPRRTGGGYEQYF. CDR3 DNA sequence: TGTGCCAGCAGTCCCCGTCGGACAGGGGGAGGGTACGAGCAGTACTTC.